This T cell receptor beta chain was observed in a study of low-dose radiotherapy and immunotherapy resistance in tumors. Both TCRalpha and TCRbeta chains were reverse transcribed with V-gene-specific primers. The authors amplified TCRs for approximately 18 PCR cycles with a constant-region primer and a V-primer adapter. TCRdb re-called the reads through MiXCR, storing one row per CDR3 protein. The sample gives about 12,000 distinct CDR3 sequences, 76% of which show up once; about 3.4% is in the top ten. Germline lookup yields CDR1 MDHEN and CDR2 SYDVKM. The CDR3 is 17 amino acids. V dropped 6 bases and J dropped 0 bases, with 15 bases sitting between them.

This TCR was sampled from a human donor with advanced metastatic prostate, ovarian, gallbladder or colorectal cancer (not recorded which). This table probably holds off-target reads from a library built for another chain. This chain connects TRBV28 to TRBJ2-6, with unresolved D. In DNA form, the CDR3 reads TGTGCCAGCAGAGGAATCATCCTGGGCTCTGGGGCCAACGTCCTGACTTTC. This gives the protein CASRGIILGSGANVLTF.